The TCR beta chain under discussion was sequenced for a study of blood T cell repertoires in COVID-19. Turning to the study itself: The study drew acute and convalescent COVID-19 samples from the United States, Italy and Spain.

From germline, CDR1 is LGHNA and CDR2 YSLEER. V was pared by 0 bases and J by 2 bases, with 16 bases between. The CDR3 runs 18 residues. Profiled with immunoSEQ multiplex PCR; TCRdb holds only in-frame clones, not every one. The repertoire holds 70,000 to 95,000 clones, with over 80% as singletons. This TCR was recovered from a man aged 50-60 years with active COVID-19. The V and J genes are TRBV4-3 and TRBJ2-2; the D gene is possibly TRBD2 (6 bases). The sequencing input was peripheral blood. DNA for the CDR3: TGCGCCAGCAGCCAAGAGCGGCAAACTAGCATAAACACCGGGGAGCTGTTTTTT. It codes for CASSQERQTSINTGELFF.